This record looks at one TCR beta chain sequence and its context. Its antigen is currently not known. There are no base qualities to consult, and no much larger clone falls within one base. Germline trimming amounts to 3 bases on V and 4 bases on J, with 2 as the count of junction bases outside the gene matches. The CDR1 and CDR2 encoded by the germline V gene are MDHEN and SYDVKM. From cysteine to phenylalanine, the CDR3 is 14 amino acids long. This entry keeps only the CDR3 DNA: 42 bases, framed from base 1. The instrument given in TCRdb is Illumina NovaSeq 6000. Using 5'RACE with constant-segment primers, TCRalpha and TCRbeta cDNA libraries were constructed, with sample barcodes and unique molecular identifiers added in the process. RNA was extracted from every sample with Trizol reagent. Amplification of the libraries took two PCR steps, and the second step added a second sample barcode plus Illumina TruSeq adapters. Libraries were sequenced on an Illumina NovaSeq with 2 x 150 bp paired-end reads. On the authors' methods: Demultiplexing of reads and collapsing into UMI-guided consensus sequences were performed with migec v1.2.7. Using mixcr v2.1.11, UMI consensuses were aligned to TRA and TRB V and J templates and then assembled into clonotypes. Expanded or contracted clonotypes were those called significant by both edgeR and NoisET, with noise models trained on biological replicates. For edgeR calls, a false discovery rate-adjusted p below 0.01 and a log2 fold-change threshold of 1 were applied. As an exploratory analysis of dynamics, PCA with hierarchical clustering was applied to max-normalized trajectories of the 1000 most abundant clonotypes. Separately sequenced CD4+ and CD8+ repertoires were used to assign a CD4 or CD8 phenotype to each responding clone. The public reads were quality trimmed at Q25 with fastp and then assembled into clones with MiXCR by TCRdb, keeping productive beta chains. Every CDR3 protein is listed once, alongside the most common genes and DNA of its rows. The V and J calls and clone size come from TCRdb's table, not from the authors' own analysis. Recorded for this sample are hundreds of thousands of distinct CDR3 sequences; about 20% of them occurred a single time. The ten largest clones represent under 25% of the sample.

The sample comes from a study of T-cell memory formation after mild COVID-19 (dated by TCRdb to 2020 to 2023). Background on the whole study: TCR sequence clusters from the two donors were largely donor specific. The cohort comprised two young, previously healthy adult volunteers, one female and one male. In a couple of donors, T-cell clones that expanded and contracted after mild COVID-19 were tracked by sequencing TCRalpha and TCRbeta repertoires over time.

The paper's findings and limits, for the study overall: Balanced CD4/CD8 phenotypes were observed for clones contracting from day 15 to 85, whereas a bias towards CD4+ was observed for a second wave of clones expanding from day 15 to 37. The study covered only a couple of mild cases, and larger cohorts including severe cases with pre-infection samples were considered necessary. Whether the second-wave clones peaking on day 37 were SARS-CoV-2 specific was not confirmed. Some responding clones were detected in pre-infection memory, suggesting pre-existing cross-reactive memory T cells joined the SARS-CoV-2 response. Contracting CD4+ clones were located mainly in the CM and EM memory subsets, whereas CD8+ clones were found to be enriched in EMRA.

Ficoll-Paque density gradient centrifugation was used to isolate PBMCs. The receptor comes from a man aged 18 to 29 who had mild COVID-19 (a few samples of this study predate the infection). The sample titles of this study are shuffled in the database, so cell type and time point are left out; the donor was told from shared clones. The sample was PBMCs or a T cell subset sorted from them (not recorded which). The chain uses TRBV28 and TRBJ1-4; TRBD1 aligns with 7 central bases. Here is the DNA: TGTGCCAGCAGTTTTCAGGGGGTTAATGAAAAACTGTTTTTT. Its amino acids are CASSFQGVNEKLFF.